The next 14 T cell receptor beta chains were all read from a single sample in a study of beta chain features in type 1 diabetes. The investigators reverse transcribed all of the isolated RNA, so they sequenced expressed TCRB transcripts. TCRdb keeps only in-frame clones here, not all; method: immunoSEQ multiplex PCR. In the table there are about 220,000 clones, 11% of which are singletons. The sequenced sample was central memory CD4+ T cells from blood. The receptors stem from a young man in good health.

This clone was seen ten or more times. The chain uses TRBV7-9 and TRBJ2-5; TRBD2 matches 13 bases. Germline V CDR1 and CDR2: SEHNR, FQNEAQ (reference sequence). The trim removed 6 bases at V and 5 bases at J, leaving 12 bases unmatched. The CDR3 covers 17 residues. CDR3 sequence: CASSPGTSGRAEETQYF. In DNA, the CDR3 is TGTGCCAGCAGTCCCGGAACTAGCGGGAGGGCCGAGGAGACCCAGTACTTC.

This clone was observed a few times. This chain joins TRBV6-5 and TRBJ2-5, with 8 bases that match TRBD2. The junction had 9 bases not matched to a gene; V was cut back by 7 bases and J by 5 bases. The germline V gene encodes CDR1 MNHEY and CDR2 SVGAGI. This CDR3 has 14 residues. CDR3 protein: CASTLTSARETQYF. The CDR3 DNA reads as TGTGCCAGCACCCTGACTAGCGCTCGGGAGACCCAGTACTTC.

This chain uses TRBV15 with TRBJ2-2; D not certain. Deletions cut 1 base from V and 2 bases from J, with 2 bases between. This CDR3 region has 13 residues. In germline, CDR1 is LNHNV, CDR2 YYDKDF (reference sequence). In DNA form, the CDR3 reads TGTGCCACCAGCAGAGGAAACACCGGGGAGCTGTTTTTT. It translates to CATSRGNTGELFF.

This clone was found many times. This chain uses TRBV5-1 with TRBJ2-1; D uncertain. Trimming left V 0 bases short and J 1 base short, with 5 bases between. Germline CDR1 is SGHRS and CDR2 is YFSETQ. This CDR3 comprises 14 residues. CDR3 nucleotides: TGCGCCAGCAGCTTGGTCCCTTCCTACAATGAGCAGTTCTTC. It is translated as CASSLVPSYNEQFF.

For this clone: A much larger clone sits a single nucleotide away, making a read error possible. The chain combines TRBV6-1 with TRBJ2-3; D is uncertain. This CDR3 is 11 amino acids long. CDR1 and CDR2 (germline): MNHNS, SASEGT. V shed 5 bases and J shed 4 bases, with 4 bases lying between them. CDR3 in DNA: TGTGCCAGCAGTTACCCAGATACGCAGTATTTT. Amino acids: CASSYPDTQYF.

The V call is TRBV5-1, the J call TRBJ1-1, with D possibly being TRBD1 (5 bases). Germline V CDR1 and CDR2: SGHRS, YFSETQ. Trimming left V 5 bases short and J 0 bases short, with 8 bases between. This CDR3 contains 13 residues. The CDR3: CASRLGVNTEAFF. The CDR3 bases are TGCGCCAGCAGATTAGGGGTGAACACTGAAGCTTTCTTT.

In DNA form, the CDR3 reads TGTGCCAGCAGCGCGGGACTCTCCTACAATGAGCAGTTCTTC. This sequence encodes CASSAGLSYNEQFF. The gene calls are TRBV7-2 and TRBJ2-1, with D maybe TRBD2 (6 bases). V shed 5 bases and J shed 0 bases, with 8 bases lying between them. Per germline, CDR1 SGHTA and CDR2 FQGNSA. The CDR3 is made up of 14 amino acids.

Concerning this clone: One end of the junction varies from germline; a read error may be responsible. The genes are TRBV7-7 and TRBJ2-5; TRBD1 agrees at 10 bases. The CDR3 is 14 residues long. Germline CDR1 and CDR2: SSHAT and FNYEAQ (reference sequence). CDR3 nucleotide sequence: TGTGCTAGCAGCTCCGGGACAGGGGAGGAGACCCAGTACTTC. It translates to CASSSGTGEETQYF.

This clone was seen ten or more times. This sequence joins TRBV9 and TRBJ2-3; 7 nucleotides line up with TRBD1. Per the germline V gene, CDR1 is SGDLS and CDR2 is YYNGEE. Trimming took 3 bases from V and 9 from J; bases not matched to a gene: 7. The CDR3 runs to 13 residues. The CDR3 DNA is TGTGCCAGCAGCGGGGGGACAGCTGGCACGCAGTATTTT. It encodes CASSGGTAGTQYF.

The rearrangement joins TRBV6-6 to TRBJ1-3, with 8 nucleotides matching TRBD1. The CDR3 covers 16 residues. Germline lookup yields CDR1 MNHNY and CDR2 SVGAGI (reference sequence). With 4 bases clipped from V and 0 bases from J, the junction kept 5 bases outside the gene matches. The CDR3 protein is CASSLPTGDSGNTIYF. CDR3 sequence (DNA): TGTGCCAGCAGTTTACCGACAGGGGACTCTGGAAACACCATATATTTT.

This clone has ten or more counts. This chain connects TRBV9 to TRBJ2-3; possibly TRBD2 for D (6 bases). CDR1 is SGDLS, CDR2 YYNGEE, per germline. The ends were cut back, 4 bases at V and 2 bases at J, with 17 bases in the middle. The CDR3 length is 16 residues. CDR3 in DNA: TGTGCCAGCAGCCCCCTGGTAGCGGAATACACAGATACGCAGTATTTT. Translation: CASSPLVAEYTDTQYF.

The rearrangement links TRBV11-2 to TRBJ2-5; D is possibly TRBD2 (6 bases). The CDR3 consists of 14 residues. The ends were cut back, 3 bases at V and 5 bases at J, with 13 bases in the middle. Germline CDR1 reads SGHAT; CDR2 reads FQNNGV. CDR3 sequence: CASSFRGETETQYF. CDR3 bases: TGTGCCAGCAGCTTCCGCGGGGAGACGGAGACCCAGTACTTC.

The rearrangement uses TRBV7-9 and TRBJ2-6, with 7 bases lining up with TRBD1. Germline CDR1 SEHNR, CDR2 FQNEAQ (reference sequence). The CDR3 has 16 residues. With 1 base clipped from V and 2 bases from J, the junction kept 2 bases outside the gene matches. CDR3 region: CASSLGQGAGANVLTF. DNA of the CDR3: TGTGCCAGCAGCTTAGGTCAGGGGGCTGGGGCCAACGTCCTGACTTTC.

The rearrangement links TRBV18 to TRBJ2-5, with D perhaps TRBD1 (6 bases). The V end was cut by 2 bases, the J end by 3 bases, with 16 bases between. The CDR3 consists of 16 residues. Germline V lookup: CDR1 KGHSH, CDR2 LQKENI. In DNA, the CDR3 is TGTGCCAGCTCACCAACAGGGCCAGGGTGGGAAGAGACCCAGTACTTC. It yields the protein CASSPTGPGWEETQYF. The full variable domain, its missing parts supplied by reference TRBV18 and TRBJ2-5, is NAGVMQNPRHLVRRRGQEARLRCSPMKGHSHVYWYRQLPEEGLKFMVYLQKENIIDESGMPKERFSAEFPKEGPSILRIQQVVRGDSAAYFCASSPTGPGWEETQYFGPGTRLLVL.